The 5 T cell receptor beta chains presented below share a single source sample, sequenced in a study of blood T cell repertoires in COVID-19. Clones were sequenced by immunoSEQ multiplex PCR, and TCRdb holds only the in-frame ones, with some missing. This table has 170,000 or so clones, 86% appearing once. The sample comprised peripheral blood. Source of these receptors: a man aged 50 to 60 with active or convalescent COVID-19.

The V call is TRBV6-5, the J call TRBJ2-7; 12 nucleotides match TRBD1. After removal of 7 bases from V and 6 bases from J, the junction contained 4 bases not matched to a gene. CDR3 length: 13 amino acids. Per germline, CDR1 MNHEY and CDR2 SVGAGI. The CDR3 DNA follows: TGTGCCAGCACCGGGACAGGGGGCGTCGAGCAGTACTTC. Protein: CASTGTGGVEQYF.

The chain joins TRBV5-1 to TRBJ1-1, with a tentative D call TRBD1 (6 bases). This CDR3 region has 15 residues. V was pared by 2 bases and J by 1 base, with 12 bases between. Germline CDR1 is SGHRS and CDR2 is YFSETQ. The CDR3 here is CASSFGSTGNTEAFF. The CDR3 DNA is TGCGCCAGCAGCTTCGGTTCGACAGGGAACACTGAAGCTTTCTTT.

This clone has more than one count but fewer than ten. The chain carries TRBV19 and TRBJ1-1; perhaps TRBD1 as D (6 bases). In germline, CDR1 is LNHDA, CDR2 SQIVND (reference sequence). This CDR3 has 15 amino acids. Trimming removed 3 bases from V and 1 base from J, with 12 bases in between. The CDR3 region is CASSIRGLENTEAFF. CDR3 in DNA: TGTGCCAGTAGTATCAGGGGTTTAGAGAACACTGAAGCTTTCTTT.

J is TRBJ2-6 and V is TRBV21-1; the D segment call TRBD2 is taken from the table without a DNA check. TRBV21-1 represents a pseudogene. The CDR3 has 18 amino acids. The CDR3 bases are TGTGCCAGCAGCTTCCGAGGTGTTCCTCGGCCGGGGGCCAACGTCCTGACTTTC. Its translation is CASSFRGVPRPGANVLTF.

V gene TRBV9 combines with J gene TRBJ2-1, with 9 nucleotides matching TRBD2. The CDR3 covers 15 residues. Germline V lookup: CDR1 SGDLS, CDR2 YYNGEE. The junction had 2 bases not matched to a gene; V was cut back by 3 bases and J by 1 base. CDR3: CASSALAGSYNEQFF. The CDR3, as DNA: TGTGCCAGCAGCGCGCTAGCGGGGTCCTACAATGAGCAGTTCTTC.